These 3 T cell receptor beta chains were sequenced from one sample in a study (dated by TCRdb to 2016 to 2017). The library came from RT-PCR. These reads were obtained on an Illumina MiSeq. The raw public data were reprocessed by TCRdb itself: fastp quality trimming at Q25, MiXCR clonotype calling, in-frame beta chains only. When rows share a CDR3 protein, they turn into one entry using the most common DNA and genes. In this sample the table shows 650,000 to 800,000 distinct CDR3 sequences, 13% to 15% of which occur a single time. Jointly, the top ten make up 3.6% of the sample. The specimen sequenced was memory CD4+ T cells from blood. These receptors were taken from a female donor in good health, serving as a healthy control.

This chain links TRBV3-1 with TRBJ2-1; 7 nucleotides line up with TRBD2. The CDR3 loop spans 16 amino acids. Germline assignment: CDR1 LGHDT and CDR2 YNNKEL (reference sequence). V lost 2 bases, J lost 11 bases, and 15 bases stayed unmatched. The CDR3 nucleotides read TGTGCCAGCAGCCAACAGTCGAGCGGGATCGGCGGGAAGCAGTTCTTC. Amino acids: CASSQQSSGIGGKQFF.

In this sample, this clonotype turned up a few times. J is TRBJ1-3 and V is TRBV5-1, with D unclear. Trimming removed 5 bases at V and 1 base at J, with 7 bases between. The length of the CDR3 is 13 residues. Germline V gene sequence: CDR1 SGHRS, CDR2 YFSETQ. CDR3 DNA: TGCGCCAGCAGGGCGGGGTCTGGAAACACCATATATTTT. It is translated as CASRAGSGNTIYF.

This chain joins TRBV10-3 and TRBJ2-2; D unresolved. The germline gives CDR1 ENHRY, CDR2 SYGVKD. The CDR3 covers 14 residues. V was cut by 6 bases and J by 6 bases, with 14 bases left in between. CDR3 sequence (DNA): TGTGCCATCAGGCTAAATATAGAGGCCGGGGAGCTGTTTTTT. This translates into CAIRLNIEAGELFF.